These 6 T cell receptor beta chains were sequenced from one sample in a study of radiation and T cells in renal cell carcinoma (TCRdb year 2020). The time point label for this specimen denotes: tumor resected at nephrectomy. The sample's treatment or condition, from its label and the paper: 15 Gy SBRT to primary tumor, nephrectomy 4 weeks later. Library prep was done by the immunoSEQ multiplex PCR assay. TCRdb carries this immuneACCESS record with in-frame sequences only. Its versions omit some clonotypes, under half of them owing to an unresolved V gene in the studies checked, with the rest unexplained. This sample is represented by about 9,200 clones; about 59% of them were singletons. Jointly, the top ten make up less than 20% of the sample. This specimen consisted of tumor tissue, obtained from a patient whose treatment included radiotherapy and nephrectomy. Receptors were obtained from a man between 60 and 70 years old with renal cell carcinoma.

The chain uses TRBV28 and TRBJ1-2; D unresolved. CDR1 and CDR2 from the germline V gene are MDHEN and SYDVKM. Trimming stripped 1 base from V and 8 bases from J, with 26 bases between. There are 18 residues in the CDR3. The CDR3 nucleotides read TGTGCCAGCAGTTTATCGTGGGGTGATCTACACATTACGAAAGGCTACACCTTC. This codes for CASSLSWGDLHITKGYTF.

This clone was found once. The V call is TRBV19, the J call TRBJ1-5, with D maybe TRBD1 (6 bases). Germline loops: CDR1 LNHDA, CDR2 SQIVND (reference sequence). The V gene lost 1 base and the J gene lost 3 bases, with 19 bases spanning the gap. The CDR3 loop spans 18 amino acids. CDR3 DNA sequence: TGTGCCAGTAGTATAGTCCCCCGGAACACAGGGATCAATCAGCCCCAGCATTTT. Encoded protein: CASSIVPRNTGINQPQHF.

This clone rates as medium-sized. The chain recombines TRBV5-8 with TRBJ1-5; 8 nucleotides agree with TRBD1. V was clipped by 1 base and J by 3 bases; unmatched bases: 6. The germline gives CDR1 SGHTS, CDR2 YDEGEE. This CDR3 contains 16 residues. The CDR3 sequence is CASSLPGQGPNQPQHF. The DNA for the CDR3 is TGTGCCAGCAGCTTGCCCGGACAGGGCCCCAATCAGCCCCAGCATTTT. The variable domain in full, completed from reference TRBV5-8 and TRBJ1-5, reads EAGVTQSPTHLIKTRGQQATLRCSPISGHTSVYWYQQALGLGLQFLLWYDEGEERNRGNFPPRFSGRQFPNYSSELNVNALELEDSALYLCASSLPGQGPNQPQHFGDGTRLSIL.

This clone was counted a few times. The chain is built from TRBV30 and TRBJ1-2; 8 bases fit TRBD1. Germline values: CDR1 GTSNPN, CDR2 SVGIG (reference sequence). Trimming took 1 base from V and 7 from J; bases not matched to a gene: 5. CDR3 length: 13 amino acids. As DNA, the CDR3 is TGTGCCTGGAGTGGGACAGGGCAGTTTGGCTACACCTTC. It translates to CAWSGTGQFGYTF.

This clone was detected a few times. DNA for the CDR3: TGCGCCAGCAGCTTCAGTTCAGGGAACACTGAAGCTTTCTTT. Translated, it gives CASSFSSGNTEAFF. The gene calls are TRBV5-1 and TRBJ1-1; D remains ambiguous. Germline V gives CDR1 SGHRS, CDR2 YFSETQ. Trimming took 2 bases from V and 1 from J, leaving 9 bases between them. This CDR3 spans 14 amino acids.

Sample share makes this clone large. The chain employs TRBV6-5 and TRBJ1-2, with D perhaps TRBD1 (6 bases). Germline loops: CDR1 MNHEY, CDR2 SVGAGI. The CDR3 is made up of 15 amino acids. V lost 0 bases and J 8 bases, leaving 16 bases between the germline ends. The CDR3 DNA reads as TGTGCCAGCAGTTACTCTAGACAGGTTCAGGCCGGCTACACCTTC. Amino acid sequence: CASSYSRQVQAGYTF.